This T cell receptor beta chain was profiled in a study of blood T cell repertoires in COVID-19. Study summary: T cells, B-cell-depleted T cells, or PBMCs provided the cDNA or gDNA that served as material.

Authors' methods: From reference gene primer amplification, estimates of nucleated cell counts were derived. Produced via immunoSEQ multiplex PCR; TCRdb's table is partial and in-frame only. V, J and clone size are those of that table, while D and trimming were read from the DNA. The profile shows approximately 80,000 clones, 88% of them singletons. The germline gives CDR1 SGHTA, CDR2 FQGNSA. V was clipped by 1 base and J by 2 bases; unmatched bases: 4. This CDR3 has 15 residues. This clonotype originated in a human donor in a cohort sampled during active COVID-19. Sequenced material: peripheral blood. The rearrangement uses TRBV7-2 and TRBJ2-7; 8 positions match TRBD2. CDR3 nucleotide sequence: TGTGCCAGCAGCTTAGGCGCACTAGCGGCCTACGAGCAGTACTTC. Its translation: CASSLGALAAYEQYF.